This is a list of T cell receptor beta chains from one sample in a study of CD8 T cells in ankylosing spondylitis. TCRdb passed the 5' RACE reads through MiXCR, listing each CDR3 protein once. The sample consists of a few hundred thousand distinct CDR3 sequences, less than 25% of them appearing once. Sequenced material: blood, either unsorted or a sorted T cell fraction (not recorded which). These receptors came from a female donor with ankylosing spondylitis or in good health (not recorded which). The CDR3 runs from the conserved cysteine through the conserved F or W. D genes are given only for firm matches. Expanded clones get a size class; other rows say once, few or many, or leave the size out.

clone_size d_call j_call v_call cdr3_nt cdr3_aa
few NA TRBJ2-3 TRBV5-6 TGTGCCAGCAGCTTTCTGGGGGCCCCAGATACGCAGTATTTT CASSFLGAPDTQYF
NA NA TRBJ2-1 TRBV3-1 TGTGCCAGCAGCCAAGATAGCCGTGAGCAGTTCTTC CASSQDSREQFF
NA NA TRBJ2-1 TRBV9 TGTGCCAGCAGCGTAGGGGTCAGTCATGAGCAGTTCTTC CASSVGVSHEQFF
NA NA TRBJ1-5 TRBV20-1 TGCTGTGCTAGAGATTGGAGGGCGCGGGGGGGCAATCAGCCCCAGCATTTT CCARDWRARGGNQPQHF
NA NA TRBJ2-3 TRBV18 TGTGCCAGCTCACCACAAGGGTTCGCAGATACGCAGTATTTT CASSPQGFADTQYF
NA NA TRBJ1-2 TRBV6-5 TGTGCCAGCAGTTACGATAGGGTATTAGGGGGATCCACCTTC CASSYDRVLGGSTF
NA TRBD2 TRBJ2-7 TRBV6-2/TRBV6-3 TGTGCCAGCAGTTACTCGACTGGGACTAGCGGGAGTCCCTACGAGCAGTACTTC CASSYSTGTSGSPYEQYF
NA NA TRBJ2-2 TRBV13 TGTGCCAGCAGCTTAGAGACTAGAGGGGAGCTGTTTTTT CASSLETRGELFF
many NA TRBJ2-5 TRBV20-1 TGCAGTGCTCAAGACCTTACTAGTCAAGAGACCCAGTACTTC CSAQDLTSQETQYF
few NA TRBJ2-2 TRBV7-9 TGTGCCAGCAGCTCACAGGGTTTGGTTTTGACCGGGGAGCTGTTTTTT CASSSQGLVLTGELFF
NA NA TRBJ2-5 TRBV5-1 TGCGCCAGCAGTGTTAGGGGTGAGACCCAGTACTTC CASSVRGETQYF
few TRBD1 TRBJ1-5 TRBV20-1 TGCAGTGCTGAGCCCGGGACAGGGAATCAGCCCCAGCATTTT CSAEPGTGNQPQHF
few NA TRBJ1-2 TRBV7-2 TGTGCCAGCAGCACAGACAAGAGTGGCTACACCTTC CASSTDKSGYTF
few TRBD2 TRBJ2-5 TRBV5-1 TGCGCCAGCAGCTTGTCTTCGACTAGCGGGATGTCCGGAGAGACCCAGTACTTC CASSLSSTSGMSGETQYF
many NA TRBJ1-2 TRBV20-1 TGCAGTGCTAGTTTGAGCTCACTTAACTATGGCTACACCTTC CSASLSSLNYGYTF
few TRBD2 TRBJ2-1 TRBV5-1 TGCACCAGCAGCTTAGAACCGGGACTAGCCGAATCTGAGCAGTTCTTC CTSSLEPGLAESEQFF
NA TRBD2 TRBJ2-7 TRBV3-1 TGTGCCAGCAGCCAAGCACTAGCGGGGGGCTACGAGCAGTACTTC CASSQALAGGYEQYF
few TRBD1 TRBJ2-1 TRBV15 TGTGCCACCAGCAAGATGGGACAGAGAAACAATGAGCAGTTCTTC CATSKMGQRNNEQFF
NA NA TRBJ2-1 TRBV7-3 TGTGCCAGCAGCGAGGGCGCGGGATGGGGACACAATGAGCAGTTCTTC CASSEGAGWGHNEQFF
few NA TRBJ2-5 TRBV4-2 TGTGCCAGCAGCCAAGGGGGTGAAGAGTGGTACCAAGAGACCCAGTACTTC CASSQGGEEWYQETQYF
few NA TRBJ2-1 TRBV4-2 TGTGCCAGCAGCCCTGGGGGCGATGAGCAGTTCTTC CASSPGGDEQFF
NA TRBD2 TRBJ2-1 TRBV3-1 TGTGCCAGCAGCCAAGAGAGTCCTAGCGGGAACAATGAGCAGTTCTTC CASSQESPSGNNEQFF
many TRBD2 TRBJ2-1 TRBV29-1 TGCAGCGTTGGCGGGAGGATGGTAGATGAGCAGTTCTTC CSVGGRMVDEQFF
NA NA TRBJ2-1 TRBV21-1 TGTGCCAGCACCCGGGGCTCAGCTAGCGGAGAGAGAGGTGCCTACAATGAGCAGTTCTTC CASTRGSASGERGAYNEQFF
NA NA TRBJ2-5 TRBV10-3 TGTGCCATCAGTGCTGCGGAGACCCAGTACTTC CAISAAETQYF
many NA TRBJ2-7 TRBV20-1 TGCAGTGCAAGGGGACCCGCAGCCCTCGAGCAGTACTTC CSARGPAALEQYF
NA NA TRBJ2-1 TRBV5-4 TGTGCCAGCAGCTTGACGGGGGCAGCGTTTAGTGAGCAGTTCTTC CASSLTGAAFSEQFF
once NA TRBJ1-1 TRBV5-5 TGTGCCAGCAGCACATACAGGGATAGCGCTGAAGCTTTCTTT CASSTYRDSAEAFF
few NA TRBJ2-5 TRBV5-1 TGCGCCAGCAGCGGGCAGGTCGGCAGCGAGACCCAGTACTTC CASSGQVGSETQYF
NA NA TRBJ1-1 TRBV12-3/TRBV12-4 TGTGCCAGCCGCGGGGGGGTGGGCTTTGAAGCTTTCTTT CASRGGVGFEAFF
NA NA TRBJ1-6 TRBV12-3/TRBV12-4 TGTGCCAGCAAGAACCGGAATTCACCCCTCCACTTT CASKNRNSPLHF
few NA TRBJ2-5 TRBV7-8 NA CASSFQVSETQYF
few NA TRBJ1-3 TRBV6-1 TGTGCAGCGGGGCTCTCTGGAAACACCATATATTTT CAAGLSGNTIYF
NA NA TRBJ1-5 TRBV2 TGTGCCAGCAGTGAAGCAGTGACACGGCGAGCGCCCCAGCATTTT CASSEAVTRRAPQHF
few TRBD1 TRBJ2-5 TRBV11-2 TGTGCCAGCAGCTTCTTAGGACAGGGGGCTGAGACCCAGTACTTC CASSFLGQGAETQYF
NA NA TRBJ2-1 TRBV12-3/TRBV12-4 TGTGCCAGCAGTTTAATCGGGAGTCCACCATGGGACAATGAGCAGTTCTTC CASSLIGSPPWDNEQFF
NA NA TRBJ1-2 TRBV5-5 TGTGCCAGCAGCTTGGTCCCCCCACAAGCGGGCTACACCTTC CASSLVPPQAGYTF
many NA TRBJ2-7 TRBV20-1 TGCAGTGCTAGCAGAGGGTTGACCTACGAGCAGTACTTC CSASRGLTYEQYF
NA NA TRBJ2-3 TRBV5-8 TGTGCCAGCAGCAGGAGGAGACGCACAGATACGCAGTATTTT CASSRRRRTDTQYF
many TRBD1 TRBJ1-1 TRBV29-1 TGCAGCGTGACCGAGGGGGCGAGAGCTTTCTTT CSVTEGARAFF
few NA TRBJ2-7 TRBV3-1 TGTGCCAGCAGCCAAGCCCGGGACGAGCAGTACTTC CASSQARDEQYF
NA TRBD2 TRBJ2-1 TRBV6-1 TGTGCCAGCAGTGGTGGCGGGGAGGGATGGGGGGAGCAGTTCTTC CASSGGGEGWGEQFF
NA TRBD1 TRBJ2-7 TRBV20-1 TGCAGCCTACCGGGACAGGGCGTTCGGGAGCAGTACTTC CSLPGQGVREQYF
NA NA TRBJ2-1 TRBV6-1 TGTGCCAGCAGTGGGACGGTTTCCAATGAGCAGTTCTTC CASSGTVSNEQFF
few NA TRBJ2-2 TRBV7-2 TGTGCCAGCACCCCCCCCAAACAGGGCTCCGGGGAGCTGTTTTTT CASTPPKQGSGELFF
NA NA TRBJ2-1 TRBV5-1 TGCGCCAGCAGCCCCCGGTTTCTTTACAATGAGCAGTTCTTC CASSPRFLYNEQFF